This entry is about one T cell receptor (beta chain). Antigen unknown. V lost 4 bases, J lost 3 bases, and 4 bases lay in between. CDR1 and CDR2 from the germline V gene are SGHAT and FQNNGV. The CDR3 has 11 residues. This record belongs to a study of Tregs in tolerant kidney transplant recipients. Notes on the study in general: Biological reproducibility was not directly addressed, but technical replication error appeared minimal.

The repertoire was sequenced with immunoSEQ multiplex PCR; TCRdb's copy has only in-frame clones and lacks some. The table lists fewer than 80,000 clones, less than 98% of them singletons, with 0.34% in the top ten. The V gene is TRBV11-2, the J gene TRBJ2-7, with D unclear. The sequence was collected from a human donor who received a combined kidney and bone marrow transplant. The material sequenced was Tregs from blood, taken before the transplant. The CDR3 reads CASSSFYEQYF. CDR3 nucleotides: TGTGCCAGCAGCTCCTTCTACGAGCAGTACTTC. Supplemented by reference TRBV11-2 and TRBJ2-7, the full variable domain reads EAGVAQSPRYKIIEKRQSVAFWCNPISGHATLYWYQQILGQGPKLLIQFQNNGVVDDSQLPKDRFSAERLKGVDSTLKIQPAKLEDSAVYLCASSSFYEQYFGPGTRLTVT.